Below are 21 T cell receptor beta chains sequenced from a single sample in a study of blood T cell repertoires in COVID-19. Measured with immunoSEQ multiplex PCR; TCRdb has only the in-frame clones, and not every one. Here the sample spans almost 400,000 clones, approximately 89% being singletons. The source material was peripheral blood. These receptors were obtained from a woman aged 55-69 years with COVID-19, enrolled during active disease.

About this clone: The junction does not match germline at one end; this may be a read error. This chain connects TRBV20-1 to TRBJ1-1; D may be TRBD1 (5 bases). Per the germline V gene, CDR1 is DFQATT and CDR2 is SNEGSKA (reference sequence). The CDR3 runs to 10 residues. For the CDR3, the DNA is TGCAGTGCAACCTCAGATCCGGGACTGTTT. Its translation is CSATSDPGLF.

The CDR3 here is CASSLEVSGGMDEQFF. The CDR3 DNA sequence: TGTGCCAGCAGCTTAGAGGTTAGCGGGGGAATGGATGAGCAGTTCTTC. The rearrangement uses TRBV7-8 and TRBJ2-1, with 9 nucleotides matching TRBD2. V lost 1 base to trimming and J lost 8 bases; unmatched junction nucleotides: 9. The CDR3 is 16 residues long. Germline V gene sequence: CDR1 SGHVS, CDR2 FQNEAQ.

V and J are TRBV25-1 and TRBJ2-5; 12 bases fit TRBD2. Germline V CDR1 and CDR2: MGHDK, SYGVNS. Unmatched junction bases numbered 8, after V lost 2 bases and J lost 7 bases. The CDR3 extends over 16 amino acids. Written as DNA, the CDR3 is TGTGCCAGCAGTGAAAGGGGTAGGGGACTAGCGGGGACCCAGTACTTC. This sequence encodes CASSERGRGLAGTQYF.

This chain links TRBV5-1 with TRBJ2-2; D is possibly TRBD2 (6 bases). The CDR3 has 16 residues. Germline V CDR1 and CDR2: SGHRS, YFSETQ. V dropped 0 bases and J dropped 7 bases, with 16 bases sitting between them. The CDR3 DNA follows: TGCGCCAGCAGCTTGGGATACGGAGGGGAGGACGGGGAGCTGTTTTTT. It is translated as CASSLGYGGEDGELFF.

The chain uses TRBV7-9 and TRBJ1-2, with 12 bases aligning to TRBD1. Unmatched junction bases numbered 8, after V lost 1 base and J lost 8 bases. This CDR3 contains 16 residues. The germline V gene encodes CDR1 SEHNR and CDR2 FQNEAQ (reference sequence). Here the CDR3 reads CASSLVPGQGAYGYTF. Here the CDR3 DNA reads TGTGCCAGCAGCTTAGTGCCGGGACAGGGGGCTTACGGCTACACCTTC. Looking up the rest from reference TRBV7-9 and TRBJ1-2 gives the full variable domain: DTGVSQNPRHKITKRGQNVTFRCDPISEHNRLYWYRQTLGQGPEFLTYFQNEAQLEKSRLLSDRFSAERPKGSFSTLEIQRTEQGDSAMYLCASSLVPGQGAYGYTFGSGTRLTVV.

This chain uses TRBV28 with TRBJ1-3, with TRBD1 as a possible D gene (5 bases). Looked up from germline, CDR1 is MDHEN and CDR2 is SYDVKM. Trimming took off 3 bases at V and 2 bases at J, with 11 bases between the two ends. There are 15 residues in the CDR3. The CDR3 is CASSLGGIAGNTIYF. CDR3 sequence (DNA): TGTGCCAGCAGTTTGGGGGGAATTGCTGGAAACACCATATATTTT.

The chain links TRBV11-2 to TRBJ1-1; D gene ambiguous. Trimming removed 6 bases from V and 1 base from J, with 9 bases in between. This CDR3 spans 13 amino acids. Looked up from germline, CDR1 is SGHAT and CDR2 is FQNNGV. The CDR3 nucleotides read TGTGCCAGCAGATCTACGCAGAACACTGAAGCTTTCTTT. It yields the protein CASRSTQNTEAFF.

V gene TRBV10-3 combines with J gene TRBJ2-7; D is possibly TRBD1 (5 bases). CDR3 length: 15 residues. Per the germline V gene, CDR1 is ENHRY and CDR2 is SYGVKD. V was cut by 0 bases and J by 2 bases, with 11 bases left in between. In DNA form, the CDR3 reads TGTGCCATCAGTGAGTCCGACAGCCACACCTACGAGCAGTACTTC. Residues: CAISESDSHTYEQYF.

In its sample, this clone was seen once. V usage is TRBV19 and J usage is TRBJ1-5, with D tentatively TRBD1 (5 bases). V was clipped by 4 bases and J by 6 bases, with 16 bases between them. The germline gives CDR1 LNHDA, CDR2 SQIVND (reference sequence). CDR3 length: 15 residues. DNA for the CDR3: TGTGCCAGTAGTACCGAGGGACTTTTGCGTCAGCCCCAGCATTTT. As protein: CASSTEGLLRQPQHF.

The chain recombines TRBV3-1 (or the pseudogene TRBV3-2) with TRBJ2-7; 7 bases fit TRBD2. J was trimmed by 0 bases and V by 5 bases; bases with no gene match: 7. Germline V gene lookup returns CDR1 LGHDT and CDR2 YNNKEL (reference sequence). The CDR3 has 15 amino acids. The CDR3 nucleotides read TGTGCCAGCAGCTCGCTAGCGGTGAGCTCCTACGAGCAGTACTTC. It yields the protein CASSSLAVSSYEQYF.

The rearrangement links TRBV28 to TRBJ1-2; maybe TRBD1 (5 bases). The V and J ends lost 5 bases and 5 bases respectively, with 18 bases between them. There are 15 residues in the CDR3. Looked up from germline, CDR1 is MDHEN and CDR2 is SYDVKM. The CDR3 here is CASSGEEGKNYGYTF. The CDR3 DNA reads TGTGCCAGCAGTGGGGAGGAGGGGAAGAATTATGGCTACACCTTC.

The chain links TRBV9 to TRBJ2-7; 9 nucleotides match TRBD1. Germline trimming cut 3 bases from V and 8 bases from J; bases unmatched to any gene: 9. The germline V gene encodes CDR1 SGDLS and CDR2 YYNGEE. The CDR3 is made up of 14 amino acids. This CDR3 is CASSGTGGAVKQYF. In nucleotides, the CDR3 is TGTGCCAGCAGCGGTACAGGGGGCGCGGTCAAGCAGTACTTC.

CDR3 sequence reads: CASLTEGEKLFF. Written as DNA, the CDR3 is TGTGCCAGTCTTACCGAGGGTGAAAAACTGTTTTTT. V and J are TRBV28 and TRBJ1-4; D unclear. In germline, CDR1 is MDHEN, CDR2 SYDVKM. V lost 9 bases and J 7 bases, leaving 12 bases between the germline ends. The CDR3 has 12 amino acids.

The chain has TRBV6-5 and TRBJ1-1; perhaps TRBD1 as D (5 bases). This CDR3 spans 15 amino acids. V gave up 6 bases and J gave up 1 base, with 15 bases separating them. CDR1 MNHEY and CDR2 SVGAGI come from the germline V gene. CDR3 sequence (DNA): TGTGCCAGCAGGCTTACGTCCAGGGCGAACACTGAAGCTTTCTTT. Protein product: CASRLTSRANTEAFF.

This chain links TRBV11-2 with TRBJ2-5; D gene uncertain. Deletions cut 5 bases from V and 5 bases from J, with 12 bases between. The CDR3 is 13 residues long. Germline CDR1 is SGHAT and CDR2 is FQNNGV. The CDR3 nucleotides read TGTGCCAGCAGCCGACCCTTGGAGGAGACCCAGTACTTC. Its translation: CASSRPLEETQYF.

This clone appeared a few times. V and J are TRBV28 and TRBJ1-4; D gene uncertain. The CDR3 runs 15 residues. V was shortened by 5 bases and J by 2 bases, with 12 bases between the two germline ends. CDR1 is MDHEN and CDR2 is SYDVKM in the germline V gene. In DNA, the CDR3 is TGTGCCAGCAGTGATCCAGGAACGACTAATGAAAAACTGTTTTTT. Its translation: CASSDPGTTNEKLFF.

This chain joins TRBV7-3 and TRBJ2-3; 14 nucleotides match TRBD2. This CDR3 contains 15 residues. Trimming cost V 3 bases and J 5 bases; bases outside gene matches: 1. Germline CDR1 SGHTA, CDR2 FQGTGA. DNA for the CDR3: TGTGCCAGCAGCTTGGGGACTAGCGGGGGAGATACGCAGTATTTT. This codes for CASSLGTSGGDTQYF.

This clone has only one observation. DNA for the CDR3: TGCGCCAGCAGCTCGGGGGGAGTATATGGCTACACCTTC. Amino acid sequence: CASSSGGVYGYTF. The chain is built from TRBV5-1 and TRBJ1-2, with D maybe TRBD1 (5 bases). CDR3 length: 13 residues. Germline CDR1 reads SGHRS; CDR2 reads YFSETQ. V dropped 3 bases and J dropped 5 bases, with 11 bases sitting between them. The full variable domain, its missing parts supplied by reference TRBV5-1 and TRBJ1-2, is KAGVTQTPRYLIKTRGQQVTLSCSPISGHRSVSWYQQTPGQGLQFLFEYFSETQRNKGNFPGRFSGRQFSNSRSEMNVSTLELGDSALYLCASSSGGVYGYTFGSGTRLTVV.

This chain joins TRBV24-1 and TRBJ2-1; the match to TRBD1 covers 9 bases. V trimming: 3 bases; J trimming: 11 bases; junction bases outside the gene matches: 10. Germline V gives CDR1 KGHDR, CDR2 SFDVKD. The CDR3 runs 15 residues. The CDR3 reads CATSDGTGTRYQQFF. The DNA for the CDR3 is TGTGCCACCAGTGATGGGACAGGGACGAGGTACCAGCAGTTCTTC.

This clone was seen only once. This chain joins TRBV7-9 and TRBJ1-2; no clear D. This CDR3 is 14 amino acids long. Trimming cost V 1 base and J 1 base, with 7 bases left between them. Germline values: CDR1 SEHNR, CDR2 FQNEAQ (reference sequence). CDR3 protein: CASSLDGHNYGYTF. CDR3 sequence (DNA): TGTGCCAGCAGCTTAGATGGCCATAACTATGGCTACACCTTC. Combining the CDR3 with reference TRBV7-9 and TRBJ1-2 gives the whole variable domain DTGVSQNPRHKITKRGQNVTFRCDPISEHNRLYWYRQTLGQGPEFLTYFQNEAQLEKSRLLSDRFSAERPKGSFSTLEIQRTEQGDSAMYLCASSLDGHNYGYTFGSGTRLTVV.

This clone was observed a single time. The identical CDR3 is also encoded by other nucleotide sequences in the sample. This chain uses TRBV4-1 with TRBJ1-4; D remains unclear. In germline, CDR1 is MGHRA, CDR2 YSYEKL. The CDR3 runs to 15 residues. V dropped 3 bases and J dropped 0 bases, with 8 bases sitting between them. The CDR3: CASSQGRATNEKLFF. The CDR3 DNA sequence: TGCGCCAGCAGCCAGGGGAGGGCAACTAATGAAAAACTGTTTTTT.